Presented here are 31 T cell receptor beta chains from one specimen sequenced in a study of T cell repertoires in cytomegalovirus infection. TCRdb re-called the reads through MiXCR, storing one row per CDR3 protein. The table shows more than 400,000 distinct CDR3 sequences, with more than 25% occurring only once. The sample consisted of PBMCs. These receptors were collected from a human donor in good health (CMV status not recorded). Some clones in this sample may be carry-over from other donors' samples.

This clonotype was seen ten or more times. V gene TRBV7-2 combines with J gene TRBJ2-7; perhaps TRBD1 as D (5 bases). The CDR3 length is 11 residues. Germline values: CDR1 SGHTA, CDR2 FQGNSA. Trimming pared 6 bases from V and 6 bases from J, leaving 9 bases between. The CDR3: CASSRDSEQYF. CDR3 coding DNA: TGTGCCAGCAGTCGCGACAGCGAGCAGTACTTC.

This clonotype was seen a handful of times. The chain has TRBV10-3 and TRBJ2-5; no firm D call. This CDR3 has 14 amino acids. V lost 4 bases, J lost 5 bases, and 14 bases lay in between. Germline-derived CDR1 and CDR2 are ENHRY and SYGVKD. CDR3 bases: TGTGCCATCAGTGGGTCCGGGCAGTTGGAGACCCAGTACTTC. This sequence encodes CAISGSGQLETQYF.

There are a few counts of this clonotype. This chain uses TRBV6-2 or TRBV6-3 with TRBJ2-7; 8 bases match TRBD1. The V gene's germline CDR1 is MNHEY and CDR2 SVGEGT. Germline trimming cut 2 bases from V and 6 bases from J; bases unmatched to any gene: 3. The CDR3 runs to 13 residues. The CDR3 is CASSYRDRTEQYV. CDR3 coding DNA: TGTGCCAGCAGTTACCGGGACAGGACCGAGCAGTACGTC.

This clonotype was observed a handful of times. This rearrangement joins TRBV4-3 to TRBJ1-1; D unresolved. The germline V and J ends were trimmed by 0 bases and 1 base, with 12 bases remaining between them. The germline gives CDR1 LGHNA, CDR2 YSLEER. This CDR3 comprises 16 residues. The CDR3 here is CASSQDAQPPNTEAFF. The CDR3 DNA sequence: TGCGCCAGCAGCCAAGACGCCCAGCCACCGAACACTGAAGCTTTCTTT.

The V gene is TRBV11-2, the J gene TRBJ2-1, with D perhaps matching TRBD1 or TRBD2 (5 bases each). This CDR3 contains 16 residues. V gave up 0 bases and J gave up 2 bases, with 11 bases separating them. The germline gives CDR1 SGHAT, CDR2 FQNNGV. The chain's CDR3 is CASSLDDRDPYNEQFF. The CDR3 nucleotides are TGTGCCAGCAGCTTAGACGACCGGGACCCCTACAATGAGCAGTTCTTC.

This chain links TRBV28 with TRBJ1-1; D is undetermined. Trimming took 6 bases from V and 2 from J, leaving 10 bases between them. The CDR3 runs 13 residues. The germline gives CDR1 MDHEN, CDR2 SYDVKM. CDR3: CASRPTVNTEAFF. DNA of the CDR3: TGTGCCAGCAGACCGACGGTAAACACTGAAGCTTTCTTT.

This clonotype was seen more than once but under ten times. The rearrangement joins TRBV6-2 or TRBV6-3 to TRBJ1-5; D gene unclear. The CDR3 extends over 13 amino acids. The V and J ends lost 7 bases and 2 bases respectively, with 9 bases between them. Germline CDR1 MNHEY, CDR2 SVGEGT. The CDR3, as DNA: TGTGCCAGCACCGTATGGGGCAATCAGCCCCAGCATTTT. This gives the protein CASTVWGNQPQHF.

This clonotype was seen at least ten times. This chain uses TRBV12-3 or TRBV12-4 with TRBJ2-1, with 13 bases aligning to TRBD2. The CDR3 is 15 amino acids. The V gene end was trimmed by 6 bases and the J gene end by 12 bases; junction bases not matched to a gene: 11. CDR3 sequence: CASSQLAGGAGGQFF. The DNA of the CDR3 is TGTGCCAGCAGCCAACTAGCGGGAGGGGCCGGCGGGCAGTTCTTC.

The genes are TRBV6-1 and TRBJ1-2; tentative D call: TRBD1 (6 bases). The germline V and J ends were trimmed by 6 bases and 6 bases, with 11 bases remaining between them. Germline loops: CDR1 MNHNS, CDR2 SASEGT. The CDR3 sequence is 12 residues long. The CDR3 loop is CASRTDRDGYTF. The CDR3 DNA reads as TGTGCCAGCAGAACGGACAGAGATGGCTACACCTTC.

J is TRBJ1-1 and V is TRBV12-3 or TRBV12-4; D unresolved. Deletions cut 2 bases from V and 1 base from J, with 14 bases between. This CDR3 has 16 amino acids. The CDR3 region is CASSLSYHGENTEAFF. The CDR3 DNA is TGTGCCAGCAGTTTAAGTTATCACGGAGAGAACACTGAAGCTTTCTTT.

This clonotype was counted many times. This chain links TRBV7-2 with TRBJ2-3; no definite D call. This CDR3 has 15 amino acids. The germline V gene has CDR1 SGHTA and CDR2 FQGNSA. The V end lost 3 bases, the J end lost 4 bases, and 14 bases lay between the germline ends. In nucleotides, the CDR3 is TGTGCCAGCAGCTTTTGGGGAAACGGAGCAGATACGCAGTATTTT. As protein: CASSFWGNGADTQYF. The whole variable domain, filled in from reference TRBV7-2 and TRBJ2-3, reads GAGVSQSPSNKVTEKGKDVELRCDPISGHTALYWYRQSLGQGLEFLIYFQGNSAPDKSGLPSDRFSAERTGGSVSTLTIQRTQQEDSAVYLCASSFWGNGADTQYFGPGTRLTVL.

In its sample, this clonotype was seen many times. The CDR3 loop is CASKTWGNYGYTF. The CDR3 DNA follows: TGTGCCAGCAAAACCTGGGGAAACTATGGCTACACCTTC. The chain is built from TRBV7-2 and TRBJ1-2, with D hard to call. The ends were cut back, 7 bases at V and 2 bases at J, with 11 bases in the middle. Per the germline V gene, CDR1 is SGHTA and CDR2 is FQGNSA. CDR3 length: 13 amino acids.

This clonotype was detected many times. This sequence joins TRBV7-2 and TRBJ2-3, with 8 positions matching TRBD2. This CDR3 is 16 amino acids long. Germline V CDR1 and CDR2: SGHTA, FQGNSA. V lost 7 bases to trimming and J lost 0 bases; unmatched junction nucleotides: 9. The CDR3 sequence is CASKTGLAVSTDTQYF. CDR3 DNA sequence: TGTGCCAGCAAGACAGGACTAGCCGTTAGCACAGATACGCAGTATTTT.

The rearrangement joins TRBV29-1 to TRBJ1-1, with 8 bases lining up with TRBD1. Germline CDR1 reads SQVTM; CDR2 reads ANQGSEA. V trimming: 1 base; J trimming: 11 bases; junction bases outside the gene matches: 12. The CDR3 has 14 amino acids. As DNA, the CDR3 is TGCAGCGTTGAAGGGGGACAGGCCTTTGGTACGGCTTTCTTT. Protein sequence: CSVEGGQAFGTAFF.

The table lists this clonotype with a count of one. The chain carries TRBV27 and TRBJ1-1; TRBD1 matches 8 bases. This CDR3 is built from 14 residues. Per the germline V gene, CDR1 is MNHEY and CDR2 is SMNVEV (reference sequence). V lost 1 base and J lost 6; bases outside the gene matches: 4. Here the CDR3 DNA reads TGTGCCAGCAGTTTATTCCCAGGGGGCTCTGAAGCTTTCTTT. Its translation: CASSLFPGGSEAFF.

The chain is built from TRBV7-9 and TRBJ1-1; D possibly corresponds to TRBD1 (6 bases). Deletions cut 3 bases from V and 5 bases from J, with 19 bases between. CDR1 and CDR2 (germline): SEHNR, FQNEAQ (reference sequence). The CDR3 totals 16 residues. The CDR3 sequence: CASSLSGGTGGTEAFF. CDR3 DNA sequence: TGTGCCAGCAGCTTGAGTGGGGGCACAGGTGGGACTGAAGCTTTCTTT.

This chain joins TRBV30 and TRBJ2-7; 9 bases map to TRBD2. Germline V CDR1 and CDR2: GTSNPN, SVGIG (reference sequence). This CDR3 spans 12 amino acids. V was clipped by 2 bases and J by 7 bases; unmatched bases: 3. CDR3 DNA sequence: TGTGCCTGGAGTTTAGCGGGAGTGGAGCAGTACTTC. Protein sequence: CAWSLAGVEQYF.

This clonotype was detected only a few times. This chain joins TRBV15 and TRBJ2-1; D gene unclear. In germline, CDR1 is LNHNV, CDR2 YYDKDF (reference sequence). Trimming took 6 bases from V and 7 from J, leaving 22 bases between them. CDR3 size: 16 residues. DNA of the CDR3: TGTGCCACCAGAGATAGGGCGGCCCACTTATTTAATGAGCAGTTCTTC. It is translated as CATRDRAAHLFNEQFF.

This clonotype occurred many times. The rearrangement links TRBV7-2 to TRBJ2-1; 8 bases agree with TRBD2. Trimming removed 8 bases from V and 9 bases from J; junction bases left unmatched: 12. The length of the CDR3 is 14 residues. CDR1 is SGHTA and CDR2 is FQGNSA in the germline V gene. CDR3 bases: TGTGCCAGCGGCCAAGCGGGAGTATTACTTGAGCAGTTCTTC. This codes for CASGQAGVLLEQFF.

The chain uses TRBV11-2 and TRBJ1-3, with D perhaps TRBD1 (5 bases). Trimming took off 4 bases at V and 3 bases at J, with 10 bases between the two ends. CDR1 is SGHAT and CDR2 is FQNNGV in the germline V gene. The CDR3 runs 14 residues. DNA for the CDR3: TGTGCCAGCAGCTGGGGGACGGGTGGAAACACCATATATTTT. Amino acid sequence: CASSWGTGGNTIYF.

This clonotype has a count of ten or more. The V gene is TRBV7-6, the J gene TRBJ1-5; D possibly corresponds to TRBD1 (5 bases). V was trimmed by 8 bases and J by 1 base, leaving 18 bases between them. The CDR3 covers 16 residues. Germline CDR1 is SGHVS and CDR2 is FNYEAQ. DNA for the CDR3: TGTGCCAGCCGCAGGCGGGGGAGCGTAAGCAATCAGCCCCAGCATTTT. Protein sequence: CASRRRGSVSNQPQHF.

In DNA form, the CDR3 reads TGTGCCAGCAGCTTAGGCGACAGGGTTGGGACTGAAGCTTTCTTT. Its protein is CASSLGDRVGTEAFF. This chain links TRBV7-2 with TRBJ1-1, with 7 bases fitting TRBD1. Germline V CDR1 and CDR2: SGHTA, FQGNSA. The CDR3 has 15 amino acids. The V and J ends lost 1 base and 5 bases, in that order; junction bases with no gene match: 7.

There are many counts of this clonotype. The chain joins TRBV12-3 or TRBV12-4 to TRBJ1-1; no clear D gene. The V end was cut by 5 bases, the J end by 0 bases, with 10 bases between. This CDR3 region has 14 residues. The CDR3: CASSQSSMNTEAFF. CDR3 in DNA: TGTGCCAGCAGTCAATCGAGCATGAACACTGAAGCTTTCTTT.

This chain uses TRBV27 with TRBJ2-2; D is perhaps TRBD1 (6 bases). The germline gives CDR1 MNHEY, CDR2 SMNVEV (reference sequence). The CDR3 contains 16 residues. V lost 5 bases and J 0 bases, leaving 13 bases between the germline ends. The CDR3 DNA sequence: TGTGCCAGCAGTCAGGACAGCCGCGCGAACACCGGGGAGCTGTTTTTT. This translates into CASSQDSRANTGELFF.

V usage is TRBV10-1 and J usage is TRBJ2-1; TRBD1 might be the D (6 bases). Germline lookup yields CDR1 WNHNN and CDR2 SYGVQD (reference sequence). The ends were cut back, 2 bases at V and 7 bases at J, with 15 bases in the middle. The CDR3 loop spans 15 amino acids. The CDR3 DNA reads as TGCGCCAGCAGTGAGACTCCGGGACAACCAAATGAGCAGTTCTTC. This codes for CASSETPGQPNEQFF.

This clonotype has ten or more counts. This rearrangement joins TRBV7-2 to TRBJ2-5; TRBD1 might be the D (6 bases). With 1 base removed from V and 1 base from J, the gap between germline ends came to 13 bases. The CDR3 covers 16 residues. Germline V gene sequence: CDR1 SGHTA, CDR2 FQGNSA. CDR3 sequence: CASSLEMWTAQETQYF. In nucleotides, the CDR3 is TGTGCCAGCAGCTTAGAGATGTGGACAGCCCAAGAGACCCAGTACTTC.

The genes are TRBV7-2 and TRBJ2-7; possibly TRBD1 or TRBD2 for D (5 bases each). The CDR3 is 14 amino acids. V gave up 4 bases and J gave up 3 bases, with 13 bases separating them. Germline-derived CDR1 and CDR2 are SGHTA and FQGNSA. This CDR3 reads CASSSGDEVYEQYF. The CDR3 region has the DNA TGTGCCAGCAGCTCCGGGGACGAGGTCTACGAGCAGTACTTC.

This clonotype appeared a few times. This chain uses TRBV29-1 with TRBJ2-1; 8 positions agree with TRBD2. The CDR3 length is 12 residues. Germline V gene lookup returns CDR1 SQVTM and CDR2 ANQGSEA. Germline trimming cut 6 bases from V and 9 bases from J; bases unmatched to any gene: 7. The CDR3 bases are TGCAGCGTCGCGGGGGGAAAAGGTGAGCAGTTCTTC. Encoded protein: CSVAGGKGEQFF.

This chain joins TRBV12-3 or TRBV12-4 and TRBJ2-7; D is perhaps TRBD1 (6 bases). The V end lost 2 bases, the J end lost 4 bases, and 9 bases lay between the germline ends. The CDR3 has 13 amino acids. This CDR3 is CASSLIQGYEQYF. The CDR3 nucleotides are TGTGCCAGCAGTTTAATTCAGGGGTACGAGCAGTACTTC.

V gene TRBV4-3 combines with J gene TRBJ1-2, with D maybe TRBD1 (6 bases). CDR1 and CDR2 from the germline V gene are LGHNA and YSLEER. This CDR3 is built from 16 residues. V was trimmed by 5 bases and J by 3 bases, leaving 19 bases between them. The CDR3 bases are TGCGCCAGCAGCTCCTCTATTGGGGGGGCTCACTATGGCTACACCTTC. Protein sequence: CASSSSIGGAHYGYTF.

This clonotype has a count of ten or more. V and J are TRBV7-2 and TRBJ1-5; D is perhaps TRBD1 (5 bases). Germline lookup yields CDR1 SGHTA and CDR2 FQGNSA. This CDR3 is 13 amino acids long. V was shortened by 6 bases and J by 4 bases, with 10 bases between the two germline ends. The CDR3: CASRLDINQPQHF. The CDR3 DNA reads TGTGCCAGCAGATTGGACATTAATCAGCCCCAGCATTTT.